This T cell receptor (beta chain) was captured in a study of blood T cell repertoires in COVID-19. Study overall: Acute and convalescent COVID-19 samples came from the United States, Italy and Spain. PBMCs, B-cell-depleted T cells, or T cells were the source of the cDNA or gDNA that made up the material.

In its sample, this clone was seen a few times. Authors' analysis steps: Scientists estimated how many nucleated cells there were by amplifying reference gene primers. Sequencing was performed with immunoSEQ multiplex PCR; in TCRdb, only in-frame clones are kept and a portion is missing. The DNA gave D and trimming, while V, J and clone size come from that table. The data show about 60,000 clones, 78% seen once. The receptor was derived from a human donor in a cohort sampled during active COVID-19. The specimen was peripheral blood.

For the CDR3, the DNA is TGTGCCAGCAGTTTCATGAGCTCCTACGAGCAGTACTTC. Translated: CASSFMSSYEQYF. This sequence joins TRBV25-1 and TRBJ2-7; D is uncertain. V was pared by 5 bases and J by 0 bases, with 8 bases between. Germline V lookup: CDR1 MGHDK, CDR2 SYGVNS. The CDR3 contains 13 residues.